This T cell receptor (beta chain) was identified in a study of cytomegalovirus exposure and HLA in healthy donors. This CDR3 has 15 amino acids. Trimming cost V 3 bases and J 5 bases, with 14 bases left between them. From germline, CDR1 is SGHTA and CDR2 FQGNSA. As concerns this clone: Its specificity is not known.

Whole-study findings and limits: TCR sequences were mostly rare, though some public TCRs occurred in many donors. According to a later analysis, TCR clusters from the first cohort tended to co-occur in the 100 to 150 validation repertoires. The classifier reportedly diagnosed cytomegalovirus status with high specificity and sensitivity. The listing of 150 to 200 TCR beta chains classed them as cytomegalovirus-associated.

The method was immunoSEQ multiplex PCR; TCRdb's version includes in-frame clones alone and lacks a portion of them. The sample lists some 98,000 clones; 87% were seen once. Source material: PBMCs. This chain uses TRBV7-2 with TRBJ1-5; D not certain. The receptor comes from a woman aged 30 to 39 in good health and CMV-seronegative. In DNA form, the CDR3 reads TGTGCCAGCAGCTTTGGGAGGGTTGCGTATCAGCCCCAGCATTTT. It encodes CASSFGRVAYQPQHF. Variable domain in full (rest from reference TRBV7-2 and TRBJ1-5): GAGVSQSPSNKVTEKGKDVELRCDPISGHTALYWYRQSLGQGLEFLIYFQGNSAPDKSGLPSDRFSAERTGGSVSTLTIQRTQQEDSAVYLCASSFGRVAYQPQHFGDGTRLSIL.